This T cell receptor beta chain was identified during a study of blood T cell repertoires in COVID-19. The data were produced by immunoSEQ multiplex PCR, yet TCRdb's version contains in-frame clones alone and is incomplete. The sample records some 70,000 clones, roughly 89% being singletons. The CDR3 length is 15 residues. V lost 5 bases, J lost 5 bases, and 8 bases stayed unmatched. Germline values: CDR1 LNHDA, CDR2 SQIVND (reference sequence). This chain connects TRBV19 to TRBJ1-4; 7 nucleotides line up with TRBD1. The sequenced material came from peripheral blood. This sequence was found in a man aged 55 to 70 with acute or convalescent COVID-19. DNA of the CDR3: TGTGCCAGTAGTGGACCGGGACAGCAAAATGAAAAACTGTTTTTT. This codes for CASSGPGQQNEKLFF.